The clone carrying this TCR beta chain was seen a few times. Its antigen is undetermined. Running of the assay took place at deep level. The repertoire was sequenced with immunoSEQ multiplex PCR; TCRdb's copy has only in-frame clones and lacks some. The sample lists some 1.4 million clones, approximately 97% occurring once. This entry is derived from a study of shared clonotypes between healthy human individuals. Whole-study findings and limits: Owing to a small donor count, the genetic and exposure-history diversity represented was limited. Generally, naive subsets came out with larger estimated richness than memory subsets.

Donors comprised only Caucasian adults living in Nashville, Tennessee. The ends were cut back, 0 bases at V and 6 bases at J, with 11 bases in the middle. This CDR3 is 15 amino acids long. CDR1 and CDR2 from the germline V gene are LNHNV and YYDKDF (reference sequence). The genes are TRBV15 and TRBJ2-2; D is unresolved. This clonotype originated in a man younger than 40 in good health. Sequenced: naive CD4+ T cells sorted from blood. The subset was: CD45RA+ positively selected. The CDR3 reads CATSRELGPAGELFF. The CDR3 DNA sequence: TGTGCCACCAGCAGAGAGCTAGGCCCGGCCGGGGAGCTGTTTTTT.